This TCR beta chain was captured by sequencing in a study of shared clonotypes between healthy human individuals. Across the study: Donors had three CD4 naive, three CD4 memory, two CD8 naive and one CD8 memory plate apiece.

The V gene lost 6 bases and the J gene lost 5 bases, with 17 bases spanning the gap. The germline V gene has CDR1 SGHDN and CDR2 FVKESK. The CDR3 consists of 14 residues. The repertoire was sequenced with immunoSEQ multiplex PCR; TCRdb's copy has only in-frame clones and lacks some. The table lists about 2.3 million clones, less than 95% of them singletons, with approximately 0.4% in the top ten. J is TRBJ2-7 and V is TRBV14; possible D gene TRBD1, 5 bases. The sample consisted of naive CD4+ T cells from PBMCs. As for subset: CD45RA+ positively selected. The source is a young man in good health. Some clones in this sample may be carry-over from other donors' samples. The CDR3 DNA reads as TGTGCCAGCAGGGACCAGGGTGTGCGAGACGAGCAGTACTTC. Its protein is CASRDQGVRDEQYF.